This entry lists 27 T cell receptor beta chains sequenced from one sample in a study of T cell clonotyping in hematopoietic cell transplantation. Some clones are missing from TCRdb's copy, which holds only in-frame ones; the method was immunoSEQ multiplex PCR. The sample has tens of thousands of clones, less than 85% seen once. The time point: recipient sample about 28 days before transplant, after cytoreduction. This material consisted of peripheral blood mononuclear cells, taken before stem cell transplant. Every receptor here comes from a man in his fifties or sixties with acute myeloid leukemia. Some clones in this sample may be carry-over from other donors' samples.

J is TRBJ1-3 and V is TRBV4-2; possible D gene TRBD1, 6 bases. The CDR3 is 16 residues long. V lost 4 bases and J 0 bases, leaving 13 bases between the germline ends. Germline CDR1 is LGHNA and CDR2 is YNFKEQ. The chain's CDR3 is CASSPATGSSGNTIYF. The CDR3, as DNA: TGTGCCAGCAGCCCAGCTACAGGGAGCTCTGGAAACACCATATATTTT.

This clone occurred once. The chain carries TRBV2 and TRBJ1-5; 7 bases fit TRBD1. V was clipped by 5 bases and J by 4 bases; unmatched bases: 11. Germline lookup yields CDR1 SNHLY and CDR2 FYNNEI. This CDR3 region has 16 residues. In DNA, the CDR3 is TGTGCCAGCAGTAGAAGACAGGGAGATTGGAATCAGCCCCAGCATTTT. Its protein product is CASSRRQGDWNQPQHF. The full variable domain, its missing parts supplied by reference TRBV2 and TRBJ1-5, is EPEVTQTPSHQVTQMGQEVILRCVPISNHLYFYWYRQILGQKVEFLVSFYNNEISEKSEIFDDQFSVERPDGSNFTLKIRSTKLEDSAMYFCASSRRQGDWNQPQHFGDGTRLSIL.

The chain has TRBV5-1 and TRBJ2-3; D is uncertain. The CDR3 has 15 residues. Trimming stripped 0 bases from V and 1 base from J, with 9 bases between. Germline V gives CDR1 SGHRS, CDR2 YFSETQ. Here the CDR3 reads CASSLVRARTDTQYF. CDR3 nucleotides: TGCGCCAGCAGCTTGGTTAGAGCGCGCACAGATACGCAGTATTTT. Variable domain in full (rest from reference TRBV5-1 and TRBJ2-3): KAGVTQTPRYLIKTRGQQVTLSCSPISGHRSVSWYQQTPGQGLQFLFEYFSETQRNKGNFPGRFSGRQFSNSRSEMNVSTLELGDSALYLCASSLVRARTDTQYFGPGTRLTVL.

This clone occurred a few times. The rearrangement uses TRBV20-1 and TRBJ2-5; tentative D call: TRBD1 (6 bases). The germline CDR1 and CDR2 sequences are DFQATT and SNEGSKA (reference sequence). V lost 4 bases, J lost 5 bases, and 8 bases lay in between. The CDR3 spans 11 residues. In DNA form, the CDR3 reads TGCAGTGCTAAGGGGGTTGAGACCCAGTACTTC. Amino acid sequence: CSAKGVETQYF.

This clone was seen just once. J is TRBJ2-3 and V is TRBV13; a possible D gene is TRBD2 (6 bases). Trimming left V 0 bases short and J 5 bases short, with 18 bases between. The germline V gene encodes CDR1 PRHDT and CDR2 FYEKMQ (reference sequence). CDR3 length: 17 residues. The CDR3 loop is CASSLGLGARGIDTQYF. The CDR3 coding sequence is TGTGCCAGCAGCTTAGGCCTTGGGGCGCGGGGCATAGATACGCAGTATTTT.

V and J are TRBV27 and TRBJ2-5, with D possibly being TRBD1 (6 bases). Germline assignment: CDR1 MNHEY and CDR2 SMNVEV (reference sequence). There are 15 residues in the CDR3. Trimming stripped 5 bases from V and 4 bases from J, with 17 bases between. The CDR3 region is CASSRINRVPETQYF. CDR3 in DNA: TGTGCCAGCAGTCGAATAAACAGGGTCCCAGAGACCCAGTACTTC.

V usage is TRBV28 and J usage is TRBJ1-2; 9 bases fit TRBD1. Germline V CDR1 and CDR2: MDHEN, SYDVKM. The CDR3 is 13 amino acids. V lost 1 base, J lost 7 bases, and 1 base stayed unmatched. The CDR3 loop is CASSLSTGGGYTF. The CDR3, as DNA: TGTGCCAGCAGTTTATCGACAGGGGGTGGCTACACCTTC.

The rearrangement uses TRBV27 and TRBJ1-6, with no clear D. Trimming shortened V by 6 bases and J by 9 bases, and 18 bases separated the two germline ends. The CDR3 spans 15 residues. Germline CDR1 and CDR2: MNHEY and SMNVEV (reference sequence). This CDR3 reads CASSPRRSSGSPLHF. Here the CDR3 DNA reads TGTGCCAGCAGCCCCCGGCGGAGTTCTGGTTCACCCCTCCACTTT.

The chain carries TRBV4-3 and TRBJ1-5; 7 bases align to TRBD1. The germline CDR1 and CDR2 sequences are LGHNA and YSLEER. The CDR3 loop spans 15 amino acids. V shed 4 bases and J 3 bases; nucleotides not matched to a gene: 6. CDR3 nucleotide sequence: TGCGCCAGCAGCCGACGGACAGGCTACAATCAGCCCCAGCATTTT. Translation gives CASSRRTGYNQPQHF.

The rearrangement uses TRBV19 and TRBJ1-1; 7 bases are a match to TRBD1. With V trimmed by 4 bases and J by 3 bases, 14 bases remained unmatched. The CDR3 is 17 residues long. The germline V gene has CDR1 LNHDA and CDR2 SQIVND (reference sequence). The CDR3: CASSKTAPTGFHTEAFF. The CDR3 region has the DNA TGTGCCAGTAGTAAGACAGCCCCGACAGGGTTTCACACTGAAGCTTTCTTT.

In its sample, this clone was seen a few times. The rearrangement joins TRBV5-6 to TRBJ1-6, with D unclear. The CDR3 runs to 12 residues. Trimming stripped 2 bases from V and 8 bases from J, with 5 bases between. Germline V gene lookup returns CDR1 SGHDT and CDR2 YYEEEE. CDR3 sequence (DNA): TGTGCCAGCAGCTTTTGGGATTCACCCCTCCACTTT. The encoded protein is CASSFWDSPLHF.

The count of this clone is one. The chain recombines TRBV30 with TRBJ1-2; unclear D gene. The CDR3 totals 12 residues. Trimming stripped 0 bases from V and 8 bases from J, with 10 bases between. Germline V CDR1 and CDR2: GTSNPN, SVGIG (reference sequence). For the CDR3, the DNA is TGTGCCTGGAGTGTCCGGGCTTGGGGCTACACCTTC. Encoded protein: CAWSVRAWGYTF.

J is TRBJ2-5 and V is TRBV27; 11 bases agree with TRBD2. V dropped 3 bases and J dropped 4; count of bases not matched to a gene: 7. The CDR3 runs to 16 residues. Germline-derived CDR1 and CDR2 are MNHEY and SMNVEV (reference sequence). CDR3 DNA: TGTGCCAGCAGTTTTGGCCCGACTAGCGGGGTAGAGACCCAGTACTTC. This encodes CASSFGPTSGVETQYF.

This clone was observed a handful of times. The CDR3 here is CAAAVGSANSPLHF. The CDR3 bases are TGTGCCGCAGCGGTCGGTTCGGCCAATTCACCCCTCCACTTT. The chain recombines TRBV28 with TRBJ1-6; no clear D gene. Trimming cost V 11 bases and J 7 bases, with 18 bases left between them. Germline lookup yields CDR1 MDHEN and CDR2 SYDVKM. The CDR3 is 14 residues long.

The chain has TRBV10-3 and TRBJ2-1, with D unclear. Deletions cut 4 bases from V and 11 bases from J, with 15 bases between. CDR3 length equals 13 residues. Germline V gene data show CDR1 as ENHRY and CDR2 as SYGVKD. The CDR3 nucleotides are TGTGCCATCAGTGGGGCAGACATGGGTAAGCAGTTCTTC. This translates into CAISGADMGKQFF.

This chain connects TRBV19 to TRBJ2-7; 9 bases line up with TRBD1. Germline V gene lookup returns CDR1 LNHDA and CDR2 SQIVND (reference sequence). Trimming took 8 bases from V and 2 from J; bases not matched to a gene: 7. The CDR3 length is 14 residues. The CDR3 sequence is CASSSGDRAYEQYF. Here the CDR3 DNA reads TGTGCCAGTTCCTCGGGGGACAGGGCCTACGAGCAGTACTTC.

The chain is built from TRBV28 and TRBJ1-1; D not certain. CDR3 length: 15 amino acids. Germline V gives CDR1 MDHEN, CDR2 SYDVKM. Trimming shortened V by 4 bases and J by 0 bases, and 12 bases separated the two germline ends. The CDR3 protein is CASSSLGSLNTEAFF. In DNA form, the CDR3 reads TGTGCCAGCAGTTCCCTTGGGAGCCTGAACACTGAAGCTTTCTTT.

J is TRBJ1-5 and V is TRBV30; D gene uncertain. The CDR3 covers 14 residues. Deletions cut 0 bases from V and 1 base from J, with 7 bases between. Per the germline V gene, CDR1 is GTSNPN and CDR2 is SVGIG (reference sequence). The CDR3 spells CAWSVVVSNQPQHF. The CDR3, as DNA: TGTGCCTGGAGTGTCGTTGTAAGCAATCAGCCCCAGCATTTT.

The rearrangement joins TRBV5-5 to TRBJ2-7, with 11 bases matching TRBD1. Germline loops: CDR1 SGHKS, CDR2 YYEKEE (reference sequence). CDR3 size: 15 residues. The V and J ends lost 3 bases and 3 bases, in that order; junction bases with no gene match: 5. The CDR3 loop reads CASSWTGGGSYEQYF. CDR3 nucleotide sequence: TGTGCCAGCAGCTGGACAGGGGGCGGTAGCTACGAGCAGTACTTC.

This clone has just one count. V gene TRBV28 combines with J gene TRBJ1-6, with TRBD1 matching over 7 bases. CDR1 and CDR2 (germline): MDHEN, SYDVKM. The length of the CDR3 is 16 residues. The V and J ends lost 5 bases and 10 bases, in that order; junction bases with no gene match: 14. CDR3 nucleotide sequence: TGTGCCAGCAGTGCAGCCGGGACAGCTCTGGTGTCACCCCTCCACTTT. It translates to CASSAAGTALVSPLHF.

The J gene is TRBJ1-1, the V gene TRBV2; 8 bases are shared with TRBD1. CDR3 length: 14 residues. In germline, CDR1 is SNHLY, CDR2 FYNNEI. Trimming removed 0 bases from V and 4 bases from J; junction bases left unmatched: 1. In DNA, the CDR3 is TGTGCCAGCAGTGAAGCCGGACAGGGCACTGAAGCTTTCTTT. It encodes CASSEAGQGTEAFF. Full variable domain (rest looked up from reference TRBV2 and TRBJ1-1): EPEVTQTPSHQVTQMGQEVILRCVPISNHLYFYWYRQILGQKVEFLVSFYNNEISEKSEIFDDQFSVERPDGSNFTLKIRSTKLEDSAMYFCASSEAGQGTEAFFGQGTRLTVV.

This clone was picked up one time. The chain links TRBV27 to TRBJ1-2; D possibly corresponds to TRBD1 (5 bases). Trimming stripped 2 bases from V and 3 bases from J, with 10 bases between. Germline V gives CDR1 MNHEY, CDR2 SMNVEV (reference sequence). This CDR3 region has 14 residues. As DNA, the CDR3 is TGTGCCAGCAGTTTAATGGGCAGGGACTATGGCTACACCTTC. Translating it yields CASSLMGRDYGYTF.

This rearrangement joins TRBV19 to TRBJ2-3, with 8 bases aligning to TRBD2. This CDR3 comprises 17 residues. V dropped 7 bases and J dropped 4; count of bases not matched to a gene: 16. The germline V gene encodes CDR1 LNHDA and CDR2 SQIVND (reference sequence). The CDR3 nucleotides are TGTGCCAGTACTAGCCGGCCGGGACTAGGGGTTCCAGATACGCAGTATTTT. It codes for CASTSRPGLGVPDTQYF.

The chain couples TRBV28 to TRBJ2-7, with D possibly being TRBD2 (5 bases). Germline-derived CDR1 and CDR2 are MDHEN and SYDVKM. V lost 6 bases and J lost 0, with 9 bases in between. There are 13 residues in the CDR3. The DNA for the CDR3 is TGTGCCAGCAGCCCGGGGAGCTCCTACGAGCAGTACTTC. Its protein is CASSPGSSYEQYF.

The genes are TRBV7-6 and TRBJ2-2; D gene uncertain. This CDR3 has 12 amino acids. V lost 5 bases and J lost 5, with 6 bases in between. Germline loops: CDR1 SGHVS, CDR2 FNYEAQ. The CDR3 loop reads CASSLTTGELFF. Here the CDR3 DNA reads TGTGCCAGCAGCCTCACGACCGGGGAGCTGTTTTTT. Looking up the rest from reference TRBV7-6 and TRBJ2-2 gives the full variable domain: GAGVSQSPRYKVTKRGQDVALRCDPISGHVSLYWYRQALGQGPEFLTYFNYEAQQDKSGLPNDRFSAERPEGSISTLTIQRTEQRDSAMYRCASSLTTGELFFGEGSRLTVL.

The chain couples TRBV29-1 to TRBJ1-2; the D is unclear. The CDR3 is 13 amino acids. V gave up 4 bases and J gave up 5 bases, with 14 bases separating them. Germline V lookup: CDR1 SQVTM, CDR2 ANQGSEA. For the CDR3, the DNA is TGCAGCGTTGTTAATCCGGACCCATATGGCTACACCTTC. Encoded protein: CSVVNPDPYGYTF. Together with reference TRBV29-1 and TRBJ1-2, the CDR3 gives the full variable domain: SAVISQKPSRDICQRGTSLTIQCQVDSQVTMMFWYRQQPGQSLTLIATANQGSEATYESGFVIDKFPISRPNLTFSTLTVSNMSPEDSSIYLCSVVNPDPYGYTFGSGTRLTVV.

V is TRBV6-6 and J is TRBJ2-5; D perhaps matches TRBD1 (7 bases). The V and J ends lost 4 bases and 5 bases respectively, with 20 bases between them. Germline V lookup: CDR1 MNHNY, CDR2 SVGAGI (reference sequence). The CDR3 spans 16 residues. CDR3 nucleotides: TGTGCCAGCAGTTCGGGGGCAGGGGGGCAAGTGGAGACCCAGTACTTC. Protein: CASSSGAGGQVETQYF.